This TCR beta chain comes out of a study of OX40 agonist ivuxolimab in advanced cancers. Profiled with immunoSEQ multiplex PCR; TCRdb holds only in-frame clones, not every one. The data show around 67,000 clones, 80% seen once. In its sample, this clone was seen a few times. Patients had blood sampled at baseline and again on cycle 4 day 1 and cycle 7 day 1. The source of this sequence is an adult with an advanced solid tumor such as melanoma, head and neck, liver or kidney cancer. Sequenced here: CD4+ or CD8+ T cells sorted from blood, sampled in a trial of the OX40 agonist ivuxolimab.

For the CDR3, the DNA is TGTGCCTGGGGACGGACGGCCCGGAGGGATGGCTACACCTTC. It specifies CAWGRTARRDGYTF. The V and J genes are TRBV30 and TRBJ1-2; D gene ambiguous. The CDR3 totals 14 residues. The germline V and J ends were trimmed by 5 bases and 6 bases, with 19 bases remaining between them. CDR1 is GTSNPN, CDR2 SVGIG, per germline (reference sequence).